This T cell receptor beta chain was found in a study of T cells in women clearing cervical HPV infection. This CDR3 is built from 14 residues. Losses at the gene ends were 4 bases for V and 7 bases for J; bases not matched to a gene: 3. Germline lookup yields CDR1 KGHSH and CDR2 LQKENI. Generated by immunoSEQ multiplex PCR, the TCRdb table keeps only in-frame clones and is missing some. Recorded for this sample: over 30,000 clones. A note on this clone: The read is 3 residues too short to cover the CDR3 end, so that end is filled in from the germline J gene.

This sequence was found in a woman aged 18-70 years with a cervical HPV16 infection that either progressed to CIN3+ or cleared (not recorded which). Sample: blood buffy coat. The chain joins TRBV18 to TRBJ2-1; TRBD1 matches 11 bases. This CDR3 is CASSRDRGVNEQFF. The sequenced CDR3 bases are TGTGCCAGCTCACGGGACAGGGGGGTTAATGAG.